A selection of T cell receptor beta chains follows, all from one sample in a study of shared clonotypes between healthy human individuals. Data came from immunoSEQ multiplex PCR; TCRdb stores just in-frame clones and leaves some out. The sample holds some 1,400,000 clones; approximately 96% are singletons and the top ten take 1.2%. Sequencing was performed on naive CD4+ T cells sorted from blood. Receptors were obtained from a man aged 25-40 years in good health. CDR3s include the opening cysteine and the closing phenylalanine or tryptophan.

CASSSQGSDTGELFF | 15 | TRBV7-3
CAWNDRDTEAFF | 12 | TRBV30
CASSPYRQGTNQPQHF | 16 | TRBV18
CASSLGGGWTEAFF | 14 | TRBV2
CASSQGPGEGYTF | 13 | TRBV7-2
CASSLDPSRSYNEQFF | 16 | TRBV7-2
CASNRLGTYEQYF | 13 | TRBV6-6
CAISGRTSGNTIYF | 14 | TRBV10-3
CASTSSGQGRTEAFF | 15 | TRBV28
CASSSTGSSGNTIYF | 15 | TRBV11-3
CASMGSGELFF | 11 | TRBV21-1
CASSTRPRGIFPGQPQHF | 18 | TRBV5-6
CASSGRSRTKEAFF | 14 | TRBV7-2
CASSLEGSTDTQYF | 14 | TRBV7-9
CATSRDRGLAGHTGELFF | 18 | TRBV15
CASSLRIAGKVGTQYF | 16 | TRBV7-2
CASSHRTSGRNEQFF | 15 | TRBV7-2
CASSQVGGSGRLYEQYF | 17 | TRBV4-3
CASREGGSSGANVLTF | 16 | TRBV28
CASSRKEASGRTGELFF | 17 | TRBV13
CASSFGWQGKYF | 12 | TRBV5-5
CASSLTSGRIDEQFF | 15 | TRBV7-9
CASSQVTKTGTNEKLFF | 17 | TRBV14
CSVEVKGANTEAFF | 14 | TRBV29-1
CASSLVAGVTPGTQYF | 16 | TRBV7-8
CASSPSPGADPGYTF | 15 | TRBV7-2
CASSLEGTTNNEQFF | 15 | TRBV7-2
CASSGSGSRETQYF | 14 | TRBV5-1